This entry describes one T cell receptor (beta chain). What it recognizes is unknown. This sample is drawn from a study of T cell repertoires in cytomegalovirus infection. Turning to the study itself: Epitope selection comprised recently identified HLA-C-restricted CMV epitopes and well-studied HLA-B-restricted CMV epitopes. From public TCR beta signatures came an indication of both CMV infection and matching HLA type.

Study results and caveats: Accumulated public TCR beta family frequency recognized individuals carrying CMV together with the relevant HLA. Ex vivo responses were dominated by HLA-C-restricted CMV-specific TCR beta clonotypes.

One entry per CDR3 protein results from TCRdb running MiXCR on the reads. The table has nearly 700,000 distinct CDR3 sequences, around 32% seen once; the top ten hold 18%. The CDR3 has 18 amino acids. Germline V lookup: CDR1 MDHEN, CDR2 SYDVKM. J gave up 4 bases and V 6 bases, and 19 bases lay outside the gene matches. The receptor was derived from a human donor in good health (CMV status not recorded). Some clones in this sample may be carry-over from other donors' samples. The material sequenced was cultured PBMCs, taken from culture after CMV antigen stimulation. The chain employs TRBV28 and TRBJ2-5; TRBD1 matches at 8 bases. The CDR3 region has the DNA TGTGCCAGCAGCTCTCGATCGACAGGGGCCATAGGTGGAGAGACCCAGTACTTC. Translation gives CASSSRSTGAIGGETQYF.